The rows below give T cell receptor beta chains drawn from one sample of a study of CD8+CD57+ T cells in acquired aplastic anemia. In TCRdb, the reads were re-called with MiXCR into one record per CDR3 protein. There are around 150,000 distinct CDR3 sequences in the sample; around 40% occur only once, and 0.8% to 1.1% lies in the top ten. The source material was sorted CD4+, CD8+, or CD8+CD57+ T cells (not recorded which) from PBMCs. These TCRs come from a human donor in good health. Each CDR3 is given with its conserved first and last residue. A D gene is named only where the DNA matches it firmly. Clone size is stated in some rows and not others, as once, few, many or a class when expanded.

d_call	clone_size	j_call	v_call	cdr3_length	cdr3_nt	cdr3_aa
NA	NA	TRBJ1-2	TRBV2	11	TGTGCCAGCAGTGTGGGCGGTGGCTACACCTTC	CASSVGGGYTF
NA	NA	TRBJ2-3	TRBV7-9	13	TGTGCCAGCAGCTTAGCAACCTTGGGTACGCAGTATTTT	CASSLATLGTQYF
NA	NA	TRBJ1-6	TRBV6-1	15	TGTGCCAGCAGTATGAGCGGGGGCTATAATTCACCCCTCCACTTT	CASSMSGGYNSPLHF
TRBD2	NA	TRBJ2-1	TRBV19	17	TGTGCCAGTACCGGGACTAGCGGGGGGGTTTCCTACAATGGGCAGTTCTTC	CASTGTSGGVSYNGQFF
TRBD2	many	TRBJ2-5	TRBV7-2	17	TGTGCCAGCAGCTTAGTCCCAGCGGGGGGACCAGGAGAGACCCAGTACTTC	CASSLVPAGGPGETQYF
NA	once	TRBJ1-5	TRBV19	16	TGTGCCAGTTCCTGGGTAGGGGATACGGGAAATCAGCCCCAGCATTTT	CASSWVGDTGNQPQHF
NA	once	TRBJ2-5	TRBV5-8	15	TGTGTCAGCAGCTTGGTCGGGGGCCTCCAAGAGACCCAGTACTTC	CVSSLVGGLQETQYF
NA	many	TRBJ2-2	TRBV2	15	TGTGCCAGCAGTGAAGCCTCACAGGGATCCGGGGAGCTGTTTTTT	CASSEASQGSGELFF
NA	NA	TRBJ2-5	TRBV24-1	13	TGTGCCACCAGTGATGAGGGTAGGGAGACCCAGTACTTC	CATSDEGRETQYF
TRBD2	many	TRBJ2-7	TRBV20-1	15	TGCAGTGCTACGGACCCCGGGACTAGCACCTACGAGCAGTACTTC	CSATDPGTSTYEQYF
NA	many	TRBJ1-6	TRBV6-1	18	TGTGCCAGCAGGGATGACAGGTTGGCCAGCTCCTATAATTCACCCCTCCACTTT	CASRDDRLASSYNSPLHF
NA	NA	TRBJ1-1	TRBV7-8	14	TGTGCCAGCAGCTTTCGGACAGCGAACACTGAAGCTTTCTTT	CASSFRTANTEAFF
NA	NA	TRBJ1-4	TRBV19	14	TGTGCCAGTAGCCAGACAGCAACTAATGAAAAACTGTTTTTT	CASSQTATNEKLFF
NA	few	TRBJ2-1	TRBV11-2	15	TGTGCCAGCAGCCGGGTTGGGGACGCCTACAATGAGCAGTTCTTC	CASSRVGDAYNEQFF
TRBD1	many	TRBJ2-7	TRBV19	14	TGTGCCAGTAGTGACAGGGGGCGCTTCTACGAGCAGTACTTC	CASSDRGRFYEQYF
NA	NA	TRBJ2-2	TRBV15	13	TGTGCCACCTCGGGTATTGGGGCCGGGGAGCTGTTTTTT	CATSGIGAGELFF
NA	NA	TRBJ1-3	TRBV28	19	TGTGCCAGCAGTTCCTTCGGAAACACACAGGACAGCTCTGGAAACACCATATATTTT	CASSSFGNTQDSSGNTIYF
NA	many	TRBJ1-1	TRBV7-2	16	TGTGCCAGCAGCCCGGGAAGGACGGTTCCGAACACTGAAGCTTTCTTT	CASSPGRTVPNTEAFF
NA	NA	TRBJ2-1	TRBV20-1	12	TGCAGTGCTTGGGACCAGGTGAATGAGCAGTTCTTC	CSAWDQVNEQFF
TRBD1	NA	TRBJ1-1	TRBV7-8	14	TGTGCCAGCAGCTCTTTGACAGGGTCGACTGAAGCTTTCTTT	CASSSLTGSTEAFF
NA	NA	TRBJ2-7	TRBV7-2	14	TGTGCCAGCAGCCTAGACCCAGTTTCCTACGAGCAGTACTTC	CASSLDPVSYEQYF
NA	many	TRBJ1-1	TRBV29-1	11	TGCAGCGTCCGGATGAACACTGAAGCTTTCTTT	CSVRMNTEAFF
NA	NA	TRBJ1-1	TRBV3-1	14	TGTGCCAGCAGCCATCTAGTTCTGAACACTGAAGCTTTCTTT	CASSHLVLNTEAFF
NA	many	TRBJ1-5	TRBV2	15	TGTGCCAGCAGCCCATTTGGACAGATCAATCAGCCCCAGCATTTT	CASSPFGQINQPQHF
TRBD1	NA	TRBJ2-1	TRBV5-6	17	TGTGCCAGCAGCCGGATTGGGACAGGGGGCTATTACAATGAGCAGTTCTTC	CASSRIGTGGYYNEQFF
NA	many	TRBJ1-3	TRBV6-1	15	TGTGCCAGCAGGGGGAGCGGTAGCTCTGGAAACACCATATATTTT	CASRGSGSSGNTIYF
TRBD1	many	TRBJ1-5	TRBV20-1	15	TGCAGTGCTCTGCTGGGACAGGGGGTTAATCAGCCCCAGCATTTT	CSALLGQGVNQPQHF
TRBD1	many	TRBJ1-1	TRBV20-1	14	TGCAGTGCTAGCGAGACAGGGGGCTTCGCTGAAGCTTTCTTT	CSASETGGFAEAFF
NA	many	TRBJ1-5	TRBV19	14	TGTGCCAGTATGAGGGTAGGGGAGAGTCAGCCCCAGCATTTT	CASMRVGESQPQHF
NA	many	TRBJ2-3	TRBV6-5	16	TGTGCCAGCAGTTACACGCGGGCTTCAGGGCAGATAACGCAGTATTTT	CASSYTRASGQITQYF
NA	few	TRBJ2-3	TRBV11-1	15	TGTGCCAGCAGCTCGACGGGGACTCCCACAGATACGCAGTATTTT	CASSSTGTPTDTQYF
NA	NA	TRBJ1-5	TRBV27	15	TGTGCCAGCAGTTTATCTCCCCAGGGGAATCAGCCCCAGCATTTT	CASSLSPQGNQPQHF
NA	many	TRBJ2-1	TRBV7-2	16	TGTGCCAGCAGCTTAGTATGGCAGGGTCAGCGCAATGAGCAGTTCTTC	CASSLVWQGQRNEQFF
NA	many	TRBJ2-5	TRBV20-1	12	TGCAGTGCCCAAAGCCCCGGTGAGACCCAGTACTTC	CSAQSPGETQYF
NA	few	TRBJ1-2	TRBV3-1	14	TGTGCCAGCAGCCCTCTCGCCGCCAGTAATGGCTACACCTTC	CASSPLAASNGYTF
NA	NA	TRBJ1-1	TRBV5-1	13	TGCGCCAGCAGCTTATTTACGGGAACTGAAGCTTTCTTT	CASSLFTGTEAFF
NA	many	TRBJ1-5	TRBV5-1	13	TGCGCCAGCAGCTTAGGACAGAATCAGCCCCAGCATTTT	CASSLGQNQPQHF
NA	NA	TRBJ1-5	TRBV10-3	12	TGTGCCACCCGATCGGGGGTTCAGCCCCAGCATTTT	CATRSGVQPQHF
NA	many	TRBJ2-5	TRBV6-6	14	TGTGCCAGCAGAGACGGTGGGCCGGTGGAGACCCAGTACTTC	CASRDGGPVETQYF
NA	many	TRBJ1-2	TRBV4-2	11	TGTGCCAGCAGCCAGGAGTATGGCTACACCTTC	CASSQEYGYTF
TRBD2	NA	TRBJ2-7	TRBV20-1	15	TGCAGTGCTAGAGATGAGCGGGGGAAGGCCTACGAGCAGTACTTC	CSARDERGKAYEQYF
TRBD1	NA	TRBJ2-7	TRBV15	14	TGTGCCACCAGCAGAACCGGGACAGGATACGAGCAGTACTTC	CATSRTGTGYEQYF
NA	NA	TRBJ2-1	TRBV2	15	TGTGCCAGCAGGGCAGGAGGAGGGGATTACAATGAGCAGTTCTTC	CASRAGGGDYNEQFF
NA	NA	TRBJ2-5	TRBV19	14	TGTGCCAGTAGTACACCGGGACTCCGAGAGACCCAGTACTTC	CASSTPGLRETQYF
NA	NA	TRBJ2-7	TRBV4-1	16	TGCGCCAGCAGCCAAGTAGGCACGCGGGCGGATTACGAGCAGTACTTC	CASSQVGTRADYEQYF
NA	many	TRBJ2-7	TRBV10-3	15	TGTGCCATCAGTGAGTCGCAGGGAGGACTAACCGAGCAGTACTTC	CAISESQGGLTEQYF
NA	many	TRBJ2-5	TRBV15	13	TGTGCCACCAGCAGAGGGGCGGGGGAGACCCAGTACTTC	CATSRGAGETQYF
NA	many	TRBJ2-2	TRBV7-9	14	TGTGCCAGCGGTCCGGGAGCCGGTGATCGGGAGCTGTTTTTT	CASGPGAGDRELFF
NA	NA	TRBJ2-3	TRBV3-1	13	TGTGCCAGCAGCCAGCAACGGACAGACACGCAGTATTTT	CASSQQRTDTQYF
NA	many	TRBJ2-5	TRBV12-3/TRBV12-4	16	TGTGCCAGCAGTGCTAGGTCCCCGGGTCTTGAGGAGACCCAGTACTTC	CASSARSPGLEETQYF
NA	NA	TRBJ2-7	TRBV4-3	15	TGCGCCAGCTCCACTCACTCACAGGCTCCCTACGAGCAGTACTTC	CASSTHSQAPYEQYF